This TCR beta chain was observed in a study of shared clonotypes between healthy human individuals. Overall study findings and caveats: Sharing across four donors was seen in around 5.1% of naive CD4 clonotypes.

All donors qualified as healthy HIV-negative adults and had experienced no recent acute infections or vaccinations. Investigators divided CD4+ cells into CD45RA+ naive and CD45RA-negative memory subsets. The method was immunoSEQ multiplex PCR; TCRdb's version includes in-frame clones alone and lacks a portion of them. The sample carries some 1 million clones, 65% to 80% recorded once. Germline V gene sequence: CDR1 SGHNT, CDR2 YENEEA. The ends were cut back, 1 base at V and 6 bases at J, with 6 bases in the middle. The CDR3 extends over 13 amino acids. Worth noting for this clone: Its antigen is unknown.

The receptor comes from a man between 18 and 29 years old in good health. The sample taken for sequencing was memory CD4+ T cells sorted from blood. The sample's subset: CD45RA-negative fraction. The rearrangement uses TRBV11-3 and TRBJ2-2; D is uncertain. CDR3 region: CASSLGVSGELFF. The CDR3 DNA reads as TGTGCCAGCAGCTTAGGAGTGTCCGGGGAGCTGTTTTTT.